This T cell receptor (beta chain) is drawn from a study of T cell responses to AZD1222 COVID-19 vaccine. For this clone: Its antigen is undetermined.

The CDR3 runs 15 residues. Germline CDR1 MGHRA, CDR2 YSYEKL. Trimming pared 1 base from V and 6 bases from J, leaving 15 bases between. Sequencing was performed with immunoSEQ multiplex PCR; in TCRdb, only in-frame clones are kept and a portion is missing. In the table there are 120,000 or so clones, 85% to 90% of which are singletons. Study-level findings and limits: Spike-spanning, vaccine-associated CD4 TCRs were dominant at 160-218 and 743-854. Females outnumbered males among donors, who were mostly white British; clonal diversity was possibly underestimated.

V and J are TRBV4-1 and TRBJ1-1; tentatively, D is TRBD1 (5 bases). Sequenced here: peripheral blood, sampled on day 0 of AZD1222 vaccination. The sequence came from an adult in good health. CDR3 coding DNA: TGCGCCAGCAGCCAAGGGGGGGTGCGAGGGCCTGAAGCTTTCTTT. Protein sequence: CASSQGGVRGPEAFF.